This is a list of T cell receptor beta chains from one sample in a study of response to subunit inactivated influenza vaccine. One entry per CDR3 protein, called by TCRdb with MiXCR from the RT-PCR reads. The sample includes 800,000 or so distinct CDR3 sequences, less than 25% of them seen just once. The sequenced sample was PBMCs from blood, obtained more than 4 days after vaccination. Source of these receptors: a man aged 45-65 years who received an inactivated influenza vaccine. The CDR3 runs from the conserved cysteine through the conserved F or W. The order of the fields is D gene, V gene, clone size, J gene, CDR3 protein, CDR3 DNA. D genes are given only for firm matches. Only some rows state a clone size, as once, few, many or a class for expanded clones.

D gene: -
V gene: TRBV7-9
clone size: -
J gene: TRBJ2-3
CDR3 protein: CASSSGQTDTQYF
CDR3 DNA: TGTGCCAGCAGCTCAGGACAGACAGATACGCAGTATTTT

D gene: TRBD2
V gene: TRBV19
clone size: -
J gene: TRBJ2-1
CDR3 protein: CASSNSLLAGVLGTEQFF
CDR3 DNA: TGTGCCAGTAGTAACTCTTTACTAGCGGGAGTTCTTGGAACTGAGCAGTTCTTC

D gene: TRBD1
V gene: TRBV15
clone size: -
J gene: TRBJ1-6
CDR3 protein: CATSRDLGQGSPLHF
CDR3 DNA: TGTGCCACCAGCAGAGATCTGGGACAGGGGTCACCCCTCCACTTT

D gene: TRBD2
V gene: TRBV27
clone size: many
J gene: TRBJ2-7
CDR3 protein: CASSPQTSGYEQYF
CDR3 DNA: TGTGCCAGCAGTCCGCAGACTAGCGGCTACGAGCAGTACTTC

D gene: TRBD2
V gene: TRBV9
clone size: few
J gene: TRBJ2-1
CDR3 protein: CASSPRTSGTGGEQFF
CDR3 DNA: TGTGCCAGCAGCCCTCGCACTAGCGGGACGGGGGGTGAGCAGTTCTTC

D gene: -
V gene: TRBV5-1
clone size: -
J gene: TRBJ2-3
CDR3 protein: CASNSAGNTDTQYF
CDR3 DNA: TGCGCCAGCAACTCGGCGGGAAACACAGATACGCAGTATTTT

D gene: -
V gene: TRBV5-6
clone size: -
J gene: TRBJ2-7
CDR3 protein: CASSPALRTDLSYEQYF
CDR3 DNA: TGTGCCAGCAGCCCTGCACTACGGACAGACCTCTCCTACGAGCAGTACTTC

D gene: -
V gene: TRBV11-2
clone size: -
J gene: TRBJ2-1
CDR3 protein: CASSPGTRKEQFF
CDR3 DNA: TGTGCCAGCAGCCCGGGGACGCGGAAGGAGCAGTTCTTC

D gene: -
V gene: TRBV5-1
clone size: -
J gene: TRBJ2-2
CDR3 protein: CASSLVATLTNTGELFF
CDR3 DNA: TGCGCCAGCAGCTTGGTCGCGACACTTACGAACACCGGGGAGCTGTTTTTT

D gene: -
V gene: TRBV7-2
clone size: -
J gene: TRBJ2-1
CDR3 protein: CASSLQRAAYNEQFF
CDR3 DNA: TGTGCCAGCAGCTTACAACGGGCGGCATACAATGAGCAGTTCTTC

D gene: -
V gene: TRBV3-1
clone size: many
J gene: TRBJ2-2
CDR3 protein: CASSQNQPSGELFF
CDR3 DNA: TGTGCCAGCAGCCAAAATCAGCCCAGCGGGGAGCTGTTTTTT

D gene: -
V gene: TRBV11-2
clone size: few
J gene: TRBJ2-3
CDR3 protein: CASSIRGATSTDTQYF
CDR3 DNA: TGTGCCAGCAGCATCAGGGGAGCAACTAGCACAGATACGCAGTATTTT

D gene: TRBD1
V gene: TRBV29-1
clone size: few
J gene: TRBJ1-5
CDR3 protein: CSVDRRQGGDQPQHF
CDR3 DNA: TGCAGCGTTGATAGGCGGCAGGGGGGCGATCAGCCCCAGCATTTT

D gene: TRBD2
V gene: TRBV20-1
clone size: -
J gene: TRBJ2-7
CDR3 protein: CSATSGTSGRVDEQYF
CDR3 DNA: TGCAGTGCTACGTCCGGGACTAGCGGGAGGGTAGACGAGCAGTACTTC

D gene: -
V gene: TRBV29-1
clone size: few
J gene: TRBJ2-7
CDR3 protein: CSGAGGGLLEQYF
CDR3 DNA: TGCAGCGGGGCCGGCGGGGGCCTACTCGAGCAGTACTTC

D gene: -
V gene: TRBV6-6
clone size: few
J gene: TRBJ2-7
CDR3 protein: CASSWTPRGEQYF
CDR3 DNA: TGTGCCAGCAGTTGGACCCCGAGGGGCGAGCAGTACTTC

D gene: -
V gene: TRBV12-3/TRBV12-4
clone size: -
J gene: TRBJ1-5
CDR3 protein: CASSQTGLSQPQHF
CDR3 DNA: TGTGCCAGCAGTCAGACTGGCCTAAGTCAGCCCCAGCATTTT

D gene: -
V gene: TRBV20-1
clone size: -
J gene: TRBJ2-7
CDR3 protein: CSARDPGGQRGYEQYF
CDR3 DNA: TGCAGTGCTAGAGATCCGGGTGGGCAGAGGGGCTACGAGCAGTACTTC

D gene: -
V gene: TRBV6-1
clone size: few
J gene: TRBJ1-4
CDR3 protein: CASSRRVGNEKLFF
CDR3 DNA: TGTGCCAGCAGTCGCCGGGTGGGAAATGAAAAACTGTTTTTT

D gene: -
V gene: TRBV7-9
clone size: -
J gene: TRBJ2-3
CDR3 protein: CASSARGPDTQYF
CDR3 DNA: TGTGCCAGCAGCGCCAGGGGTCCAGATACGCAGTATTTT

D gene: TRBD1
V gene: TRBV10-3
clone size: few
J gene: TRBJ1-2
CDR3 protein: CAISEGQGKTDGYTF
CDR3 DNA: TGTGCCATCAGTGAGGGACAGGGGAAAACGGATGGCTACACCTTC

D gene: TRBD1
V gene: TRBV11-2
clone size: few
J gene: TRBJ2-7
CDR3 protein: CASSVGTGGYEQYF
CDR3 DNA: TGTGCCAGCAGCGTAGGGACAGGGGGCTACGAGCAGTACTTC

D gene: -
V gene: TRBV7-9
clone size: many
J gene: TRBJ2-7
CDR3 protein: CASSLAYDGTYEQYF
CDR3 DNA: TGTGCCAGCAGCTTAGCATACGACGGAACCTACGAGCAGTACTTC

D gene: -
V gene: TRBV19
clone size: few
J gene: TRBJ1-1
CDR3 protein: CASRGFGGAQDPEAFF
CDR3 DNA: TGTGCCAGTAGGGGGTTCGGAGGGGCCCAGGACCCTGAAGCTTTCTTT

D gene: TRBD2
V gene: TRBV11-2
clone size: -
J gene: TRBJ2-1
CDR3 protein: CASSLGASGQGQFF
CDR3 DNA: TGTGCCAGCAGCTTAGGCGCTAGCGGCCAAGGGCAGTTCTTC

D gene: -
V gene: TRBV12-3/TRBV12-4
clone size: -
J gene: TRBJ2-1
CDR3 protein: CASSLAGGGQFF
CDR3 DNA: TGTGCCAGCAGTTTAGCAGGGGGGGGGCAGTTCTTC

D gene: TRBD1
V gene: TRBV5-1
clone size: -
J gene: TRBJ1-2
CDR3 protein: CASSLAGGQGIYGYAF
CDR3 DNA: TGCGCCAGCAGCTTGGCCGGGGGACAGGGAATCTATGGCTACGCCTTC

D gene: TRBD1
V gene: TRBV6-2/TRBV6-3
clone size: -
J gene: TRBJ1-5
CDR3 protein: CASSSGGVQPQHF
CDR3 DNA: TGTGCCAGCAGTTCAGGGGGCGTTCAGCCCCAGCATTTT

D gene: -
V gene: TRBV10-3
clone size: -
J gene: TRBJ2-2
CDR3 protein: CAISESRAGELFF
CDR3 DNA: TGTGCCATCAGTGAGTCAAGGGCCGGGGAGCTGTTTTTT

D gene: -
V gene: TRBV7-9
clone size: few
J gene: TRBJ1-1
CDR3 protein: CASSLGGGRGEAFF
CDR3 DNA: TGTGCCAGCAGCTTAGGAGGGGGAAGGGGTGAAGCTTTCTTT

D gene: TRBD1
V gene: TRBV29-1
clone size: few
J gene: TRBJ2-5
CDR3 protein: CSADEGAETQYF
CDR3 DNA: TGCAGCGCCGACGAGGGGGCTGAGACCCAGTACTTC

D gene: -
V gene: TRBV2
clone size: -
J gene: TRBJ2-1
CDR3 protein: CASSEPRDFNYNEQFF
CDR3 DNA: TGTGCCAGCAGTGAACCCCGGGACTTCAATTACAATGAGCAGTTCTTC

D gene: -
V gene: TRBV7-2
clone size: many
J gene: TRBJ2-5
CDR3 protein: CASSLNAGVGETQYF
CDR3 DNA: TGTGCCAGCAGCTTAAACGCAGGGGTAGGAGAGACCCAGTACTTC

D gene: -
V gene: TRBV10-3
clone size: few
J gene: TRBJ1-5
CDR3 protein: CAISESIGEGQPQHF
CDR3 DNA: TGTGCCATCAGTGAGTCGATTGGGGAAGGGCAGCCCCAGCATTTT

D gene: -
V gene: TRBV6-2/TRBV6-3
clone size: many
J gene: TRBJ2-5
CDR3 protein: CASIPRSLGETQYF
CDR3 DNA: TGTGCCAGCATTCCTCGTTCGCTCGGAGAGACCCAGTACTTC

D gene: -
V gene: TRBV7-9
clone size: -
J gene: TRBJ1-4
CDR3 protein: CASSLGRDATNEKLFF
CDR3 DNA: TGTGCCAGCAGCTTAGGCAGGGATGCAACTAATGAAAAACTGTTTTTT

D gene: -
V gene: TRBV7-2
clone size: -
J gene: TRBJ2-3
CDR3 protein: CASSFGPLVDTQYF
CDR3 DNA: TGTGCCAGCAGCTTCGGACCCCTTGTAGATACGCAGTATTTT

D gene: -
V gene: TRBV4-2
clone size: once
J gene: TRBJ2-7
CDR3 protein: CASSQEGASPYEQYF
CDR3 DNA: TGTGCCAGCAGCCAAGAGGGGGCCTCCCCCTACGAGCAGTACTTC

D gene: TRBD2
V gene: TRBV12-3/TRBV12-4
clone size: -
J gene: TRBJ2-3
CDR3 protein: CASSSRTSGRAGYTQYF
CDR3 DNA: TGTGCCAGCAGTTCCCGGACTAGCGGGAGGGCCGGTTATACGCAGTATTTT

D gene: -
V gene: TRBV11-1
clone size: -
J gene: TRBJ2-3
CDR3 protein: CASSFFNTQYF
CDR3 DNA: TGTGCCAGCAGCTTTTTCAATACGCAGTATTTT

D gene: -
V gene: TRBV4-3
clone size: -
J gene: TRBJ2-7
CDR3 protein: CASSQEYGPYEQYF
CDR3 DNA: TGCGCCAGCAGCCAAGAATATGGGCCCTACGAGCAGTACTTC

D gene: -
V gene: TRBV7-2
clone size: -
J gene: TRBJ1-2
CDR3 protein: CASSATGNGGYTF
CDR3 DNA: TGTGCCAGCAGCGCCACAGGGAATGGAGGCTACACCTTC

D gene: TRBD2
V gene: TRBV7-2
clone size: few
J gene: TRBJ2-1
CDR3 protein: CASSLATQGLAGWGGHNEQFF
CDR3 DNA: TGTGCCAGCAGCTTAGCCACACAGGGACTAGCGGGATGGGGGGGGCACAATGAGCAGTTCTTC

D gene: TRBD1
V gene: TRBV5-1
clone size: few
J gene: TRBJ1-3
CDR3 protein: CASSKGQKQNTIYF
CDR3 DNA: TGCGCCAGCAGCAAGGGACAGAAGCAAAACACCATATATTTT

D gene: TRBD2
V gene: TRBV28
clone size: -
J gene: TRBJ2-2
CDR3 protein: CASSPGLAAGELFF
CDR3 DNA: TGTGCCAGCAGCCCGGGACTAGCAGCCGGGGAGCTGTTTTTT

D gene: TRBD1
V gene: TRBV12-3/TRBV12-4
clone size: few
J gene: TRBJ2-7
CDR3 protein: CASSPIYRGFNEQYF
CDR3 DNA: TGTGCCAGCAGTCCGATATACAGGGGGTTTAACGAGCAGTACTTC

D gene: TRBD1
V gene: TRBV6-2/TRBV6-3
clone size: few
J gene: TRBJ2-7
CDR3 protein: CASSTRTGDRDEQYF
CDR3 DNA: TGTGCCAGCAGTACTAGGACAGGGGATCGGGACGAGCAGTACTTC

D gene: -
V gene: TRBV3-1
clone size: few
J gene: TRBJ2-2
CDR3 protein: CASSFRGNTGELFF
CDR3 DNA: TGTGCCAGCAGCTTTCGGGGGAACACCGGGGAGCTGTTTTTT

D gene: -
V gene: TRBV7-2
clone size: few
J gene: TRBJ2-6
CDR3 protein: CASSIDYSGANVLTF
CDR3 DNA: TGTGCCAGCAGCATCGACTACTCTGGGGCCAACGTCCTGACTTTC

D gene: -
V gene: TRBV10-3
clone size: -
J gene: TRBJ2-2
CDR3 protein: CAINLRSGGANTGEVFF
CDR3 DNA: TGTGCCATCAACCTTAGGAGCGGCGGGGCGAACACCGGGGAGGTGTTTTTT

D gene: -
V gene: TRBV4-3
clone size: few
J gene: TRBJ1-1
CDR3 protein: CASSPQGHTEAFF
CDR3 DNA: TGCGCCAGCAGCCCACAGGGTCACACTGAAGCTTTCTTT

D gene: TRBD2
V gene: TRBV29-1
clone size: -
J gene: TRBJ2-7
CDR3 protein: CSVVSGSSYEQYF
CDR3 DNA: TGCAGCGTTGTGAGCGGGAGTTCCTACGAGCAGTACTTC

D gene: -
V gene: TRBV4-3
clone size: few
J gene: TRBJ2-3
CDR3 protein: CASSQDAGETDTQYF
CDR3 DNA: TGCGCCAGCAGCCAAGATGCCGGGGAAACAGATACGCAGTATTTT